This paragraph reports one TCR beta chain. Antigen specificity is unknown. The sample belongs to a study of shared clonotypes between healthy human individuals. Findings and caveats of the study: Naive subsets typically showed greater estimated richness than memory subsets.

The table came from immunoSEQ multiplex PCR; TCRdb's copy has only in-frame clones and leaves some out. The table shows about 2.3 million clones, with more than 80% occurring only once. The CDR3 runs to 13 residues. V gave up 6 bases and J gave up 5 bases; unmatched junction bases: 5. The germline V gene has CDR1 MNHNS and CDR2 SASEGT. The sequence was collected from a man between 18 and 35 years old in good health. Some clones in this sample may be carry-over from other donors' samples. The sequenced material came from naive CD4+ T cells from PBMCs. This sample's subset: CD45RA+ positively selected. This sequence joins TRBV6-1 and TRBJ1-2; TRBD1 agrees at 8 bases. The CDR3 reads CASRETGVYGYTF. In nucleotides, the CDR3 is TGTGCCAGCAGGGAGACAGGGGTTTATGGCTACACCTTC.